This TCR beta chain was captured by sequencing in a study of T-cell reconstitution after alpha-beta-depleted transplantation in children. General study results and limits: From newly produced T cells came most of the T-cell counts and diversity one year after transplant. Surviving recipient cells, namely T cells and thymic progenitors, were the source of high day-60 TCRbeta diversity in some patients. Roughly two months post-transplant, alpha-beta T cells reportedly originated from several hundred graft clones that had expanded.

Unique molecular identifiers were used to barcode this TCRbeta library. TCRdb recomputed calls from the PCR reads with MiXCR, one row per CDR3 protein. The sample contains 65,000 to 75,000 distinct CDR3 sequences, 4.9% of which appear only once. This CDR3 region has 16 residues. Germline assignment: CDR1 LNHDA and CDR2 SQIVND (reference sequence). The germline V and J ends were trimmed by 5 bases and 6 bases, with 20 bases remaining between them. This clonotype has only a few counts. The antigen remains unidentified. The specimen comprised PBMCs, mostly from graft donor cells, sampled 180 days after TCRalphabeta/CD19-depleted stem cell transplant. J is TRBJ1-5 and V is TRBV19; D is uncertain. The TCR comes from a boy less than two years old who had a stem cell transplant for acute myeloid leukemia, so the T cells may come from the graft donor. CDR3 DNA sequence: TGTGCCAGTAGTCCCAGGTGGGGAGGCGGGAGTCAGCCCCAGCATTTT. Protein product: CASSPRWGGGSQPQHF.